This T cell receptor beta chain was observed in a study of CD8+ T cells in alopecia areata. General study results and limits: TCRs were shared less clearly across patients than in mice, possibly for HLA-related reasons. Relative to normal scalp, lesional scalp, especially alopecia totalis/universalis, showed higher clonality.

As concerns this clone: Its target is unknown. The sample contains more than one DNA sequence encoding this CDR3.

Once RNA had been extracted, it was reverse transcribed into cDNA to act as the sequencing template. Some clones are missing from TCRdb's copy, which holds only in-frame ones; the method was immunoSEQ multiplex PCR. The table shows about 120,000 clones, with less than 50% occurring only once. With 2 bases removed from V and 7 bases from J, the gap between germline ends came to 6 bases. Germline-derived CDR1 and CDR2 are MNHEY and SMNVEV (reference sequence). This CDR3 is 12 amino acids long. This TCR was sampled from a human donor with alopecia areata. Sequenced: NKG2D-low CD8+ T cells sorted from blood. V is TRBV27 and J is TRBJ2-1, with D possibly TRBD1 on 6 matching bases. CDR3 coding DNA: TGTGCCAGCAGTTTACAGGGGAATGAGCAGTTCTTC. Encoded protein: CASSLQGNEQFF.